This T cell receptor beta chain was sequenced in a study of human T cells and chemical hapten exposure. Whole-study results and caveats: Compared to controls, expanded TCRs made significantly more large clusters of similar CDR3s.

Documented time point: patch test 1, 2 weeks after DPC sensitization. This sample's treatment: therapeutic diphenylcyclopropenone sensitization with weekly scalp DPC. TCRdb fed the RACE reads into MiXCR, producing one record per CDR3 protein. The sample records fewer than 400,000 distinct CDR3 sequences, around 6.9% being singletons. CDR3 length equals 17 residues. Germline-derived CDR1 and CDR2 are SGHAT and FQNNGV. The V gene end was trimmed by 3 bases and the J gene end by 0 bases; junction bases not matched to a gene: 9. This clonotype was seen only a few times. Antigen unknown. The sample consisted of whole blood, taken in connection with sensitization to the hapten diphenylcyclopropenone (DPC). This TCR came from a woman in her late teens or twenties with alopecia areata. Some clones in this sample may be carry-over from other donors' samples. V usage is TRBV11-2 and J usage is TRBJ2-5; 8 bases agree with TRBD1. The CDR3 nucleotides read TGTGCCAGCAGCTTGATTCCGGACAGGGAAAACCAAGAGACCCAGTACTTC. It specifies CASSLIPDRENQETQYF.